The clone carrying this T cell receptor beta chain was seen repeatedly, ten times or more. As yet, its antigen is unknown. The V gene end was trimmed by 1 base and the J gene end by 4 bases; junction bases not matched to a gene: 7. The CDR3 has 14 amino acids. CDR1 is SQVTM and CDR2 is ANQGSEA in the germline V gene. At a deep level, the assay was run. Sequenced by immunoSEQ multiplex PCR; TCRdb stores in-frame clones only, minus some. The table includes approximately 95,000 clones, around two thirds detected once. The sample belongs to a study of shared clonotypes between healthy human individuals. Regarding the study as a whole: Sequencing depth was expected to influence donor clonotype sharing. Sampling covered blood only; tissue repertoires likely differ. Around 5% was the fraction of naive CD4 clonotypes found shared across a few donors.

Sequenced material: memory CD8+ T cells sorted from blood. Subset specified: CD45RO+ cells pooled with CCR7-negative TemRA cells. The TCR sequence derives from a man younger than 45 in good health. The chain uses TRBV29-1 and TRBJ2-7, with 7 positions matching TRBD2. CDR3 in DNA: TGCAGCGTTGAAGGGGCTAGCGGAGAGTACGAGCAGTACTTC. Protein sequence: CSVEGASGEYEQYF.